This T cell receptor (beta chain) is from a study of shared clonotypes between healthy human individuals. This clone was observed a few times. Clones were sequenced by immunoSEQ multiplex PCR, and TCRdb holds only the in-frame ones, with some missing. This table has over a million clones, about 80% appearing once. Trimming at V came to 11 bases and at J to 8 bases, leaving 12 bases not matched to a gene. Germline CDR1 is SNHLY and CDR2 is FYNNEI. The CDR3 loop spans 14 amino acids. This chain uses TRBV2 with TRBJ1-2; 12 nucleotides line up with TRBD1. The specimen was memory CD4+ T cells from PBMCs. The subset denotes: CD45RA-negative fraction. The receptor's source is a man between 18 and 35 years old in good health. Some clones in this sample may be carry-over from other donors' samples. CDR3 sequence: CAADPGQGAKGYTF. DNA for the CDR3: TGTGCCGCCGATCCGGGACAGGGGGCGAAGGGCTACACCTTC. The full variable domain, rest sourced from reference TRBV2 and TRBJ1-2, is EPEVTQTPSHQVTQMGQEVILRCVPISNHLYFYWYRQILGQKVEFLVSFYNNEISEKSEIFDDQFSVERPDGSNFTLKIRSTKLEDSAMYFCAADPGQGAKGYTFGSGTRLTVV.